This T cell receptor beta chain was found in a study of control samples from healthy donors and cancer patients. The protocol was immunoSEQ multiplex PCR, while the TCRdb copy is restricted to in-frame clones and leaves out a portion. Found here are about 85,000 clones, 85% to 90% of them singletons; the top ten hold less than 9%. There are 16 residues in the CDR3. Deletions cut 6 bases from V and 3 bases from J, with 15 bases between. Germline V gene lookup returns CDR1 MNHEY and CDR2 SMNVEV (reference sequence). The V gene is TRBV27, the J gene TRBJ1-6; no clear D gene. The sequence was obtained from a woman aged 60-70 years in good health. Sequences were obtained from blood. The CDR3 reads CASRTLTGGYNSPLHF. Here the CDR3 DNA reads TGTGCCAGCAGGACACTGACGGGCGGCTATAATTCACCCCTCCACTTT.